The sample holds a few counts of the clone carrying this TCR beta chain. The data originate from a study of molecular identifiers for immune sequencing clone quantification. The authors sorted naive CD8 T cells as CD8+CD4-CCR7+CD45RA+. TCRdb redid the calling of the PCR reads with MiXCR, one entry per CDR3 protein. The data show nearly 650,000 distinct CDR3 sequences, around 25% seen once. Germline V gene lookup returns CDR1 MDHEN and CDR2 SYDVKM. The CDR3 consists of 16 residues. The V and J ends lost 1 base and 5 bases, in that order; junction bases with no gene match: 6. This receptor was obtained from a human donor in good health. Some libraries in this study had Jurkat cell RNA spiked in. Input material: naive CD8+ T cells from blood, with Jurkat cell RNA spiked in. This sample's subset: FACS-sorted CD8+CD4-CCR7+CD45RA+ naive T cells. This chain joins TRBV28 and TRBJ2-1; 9 bases align to TRBD2. CDR3 sequence: CASSLLGTSSDNEQFF. The CDR3 DNA is TGTGCCAGCAGTTTATTAGGGACTAGCTCTGACAATGAGCAGTTCTTC.